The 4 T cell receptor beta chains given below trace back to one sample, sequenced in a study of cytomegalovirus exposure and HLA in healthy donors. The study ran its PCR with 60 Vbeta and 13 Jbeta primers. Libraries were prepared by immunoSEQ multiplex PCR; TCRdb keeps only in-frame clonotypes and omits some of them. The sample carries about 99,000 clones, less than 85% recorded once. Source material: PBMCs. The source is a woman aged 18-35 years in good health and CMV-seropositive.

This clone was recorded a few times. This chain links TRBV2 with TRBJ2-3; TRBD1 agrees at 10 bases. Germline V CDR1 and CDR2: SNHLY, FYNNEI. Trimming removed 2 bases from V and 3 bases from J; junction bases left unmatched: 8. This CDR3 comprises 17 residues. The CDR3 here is CASSEWLGTGATDTQYF. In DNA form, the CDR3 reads TGTGCCAGCAGTGAATGGCTCGGGACAGGGGCAACAGATACGCAGTATTTT.

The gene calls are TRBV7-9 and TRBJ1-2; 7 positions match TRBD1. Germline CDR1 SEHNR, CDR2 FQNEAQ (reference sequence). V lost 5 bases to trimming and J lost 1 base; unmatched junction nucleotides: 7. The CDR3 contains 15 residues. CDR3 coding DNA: TGTGCCAGCAGCGAGGACAGGATGGATAACTATGGCTACACCTTC. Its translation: CASSEDRMDNYGYTF.

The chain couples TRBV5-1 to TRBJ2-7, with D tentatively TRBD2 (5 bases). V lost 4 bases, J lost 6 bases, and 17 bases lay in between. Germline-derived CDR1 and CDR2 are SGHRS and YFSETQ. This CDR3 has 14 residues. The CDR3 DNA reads TGCGCCAGCAGCCCGGCGTTTTTCGGGGTCGAGCAGTACTTC. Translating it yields CASSPAFFGVEQYF.

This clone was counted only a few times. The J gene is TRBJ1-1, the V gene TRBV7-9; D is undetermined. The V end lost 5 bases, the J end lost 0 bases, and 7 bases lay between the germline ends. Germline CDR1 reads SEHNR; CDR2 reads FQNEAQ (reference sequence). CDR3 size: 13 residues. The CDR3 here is CASSQQMNTEAFF. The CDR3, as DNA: TGTGCCAGCAGCCAACAAATGAACACTGAAGCTTTCTTT.